Below, 5 T cell receptor beta chains from the same sample are listed, as sequenced in a study of cytomegalovirus exposure and HLA in healthy donors. PCR amplification relied on 60 Vbeta primers (plus 13 Jbeta primers). TCRdb's copy holds only in-frame clones and misses some; the assay was immunoSEQ multiplex PCR. The sample includes around 100,000 clones, roughly two thirds seen only once; the top ten take roughly 2%. Sequencing was done on a sample of PBMCs. These receptors all come from a woman aged 30 to 39 in good health and CMV-seronegative.

The chain has TRBV28 and TRBJ2-3, with TRBD2 matching 10 bases. V gave up 7 bases and J gave up 4 bases; unmatched junction bases: 17. The CDR3 totals 18 residues. Germline CDR1 reads MDHEN; CDR2 reads SYDVKM. CDR3 residues: CASIPGLSIAGGSDTQYF. The CDR3 nucleotides read TGTGCCAGCATTCCAGGCTTGAGCATAGCGGGAGGTTCAGATACGCAGTATTTT.

The chain joins TRBV19 to TRBJ1-1; 9 nucleotides match TRBD1. The CDR3 has 14 residues. The trim removed 3 bases at V and 1 base at J, leaving 0 bases unmatched. CDR1 LNHDA and CDR2 SQIVND come from the germline V gene (reference sequence). This CDR3 reads CASSMTGGNTEAFF. The CDR3 nucleotides are TGTGCCAGTAGTATGACAGGGGGGAACACTGAAGCTTTCTTT.

CDR3 in amino acids: CASSQAPGSGANVLTF. DNA of the CDR3: TGCGCCAGCAGCCAGGCCCCGGGCTCTGGGGCCAACGTCCTGACTTTC. The chain links TRBV4-3 to TRBJ2-6; unclear D gene. V gave up 3 bases and J gave up 0 bases, with 9 bases separating them. Germline-derived CDR1 and CDR2 are LGHNA and YSLEER. CDR3 length: 16 residues.

The chain joins TRBV7-2 to TRBJ1-5; no reliable D call. The CDR3 sequence is 15 residues long. Trimming left V 1 base short and J 3 bases short, with 10 bases between. Germline CDR1 SGHTA, CDR2 FQGNSA. CDR3 residues: CASSLDSSINQPQHF. The CDR3 DNA reads as TGTGCCAGCAGCTTAGACAGCAGTATCAATCAGCCCCAGCATTTT.

This clone came up a few times. The chain links TRBV2 to TRBJ2-2, with 9 bases that match TRBD2. This CDR3 comprises 14 residues. Per the germline V gene, CDR1 is SNHLY and CDR2 is FYNNEI. Germline trimming cut 11 bases from V and 3 bases from J; bases unmatched to any gene: 7. CDR3 DNA: TGTGCCGCGGGAGGGGGGCGTGACACCGGGGAGCTGTTTTTT. Amino acid sequence: CAAGGGRDTGELFF.